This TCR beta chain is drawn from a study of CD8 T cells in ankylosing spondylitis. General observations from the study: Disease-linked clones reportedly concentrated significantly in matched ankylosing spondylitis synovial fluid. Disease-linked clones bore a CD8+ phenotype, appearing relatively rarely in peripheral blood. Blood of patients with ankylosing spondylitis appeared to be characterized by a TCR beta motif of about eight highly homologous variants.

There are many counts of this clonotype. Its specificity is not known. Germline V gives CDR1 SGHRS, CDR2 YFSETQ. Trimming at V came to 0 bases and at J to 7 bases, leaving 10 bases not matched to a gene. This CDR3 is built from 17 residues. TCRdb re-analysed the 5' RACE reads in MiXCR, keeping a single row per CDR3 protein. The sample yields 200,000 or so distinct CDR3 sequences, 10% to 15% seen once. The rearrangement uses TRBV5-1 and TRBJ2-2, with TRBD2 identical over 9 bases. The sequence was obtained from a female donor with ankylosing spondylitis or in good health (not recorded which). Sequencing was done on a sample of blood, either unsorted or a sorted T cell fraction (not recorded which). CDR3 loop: CASSLGLAEPIGGELFF. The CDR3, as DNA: TGCGCCAGCAGCTTGGGACTAGCGGAGCCAATCGGCGGGGAGCTGTTTTTT.